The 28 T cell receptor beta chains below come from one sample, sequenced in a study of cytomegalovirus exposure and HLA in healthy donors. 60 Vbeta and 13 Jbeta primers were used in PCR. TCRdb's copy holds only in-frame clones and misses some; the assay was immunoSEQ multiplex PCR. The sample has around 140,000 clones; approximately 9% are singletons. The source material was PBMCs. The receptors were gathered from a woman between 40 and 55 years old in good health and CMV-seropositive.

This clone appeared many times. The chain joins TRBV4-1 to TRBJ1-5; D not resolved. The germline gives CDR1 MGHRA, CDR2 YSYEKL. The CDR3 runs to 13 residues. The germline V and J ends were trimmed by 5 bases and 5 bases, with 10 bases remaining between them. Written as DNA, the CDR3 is TGCGCCAGCAGCGCGGAGTTTTATCAGCCCCAGCATTTT. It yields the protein CASSAEFYQPQHF.

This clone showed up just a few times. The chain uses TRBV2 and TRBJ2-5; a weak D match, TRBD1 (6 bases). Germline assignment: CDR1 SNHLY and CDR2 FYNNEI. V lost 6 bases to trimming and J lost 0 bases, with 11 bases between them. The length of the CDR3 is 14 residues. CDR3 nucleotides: TGTGCCAGCAGACCCGGACAGTACCAAGAGACCCAGTACTTC. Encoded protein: CASRPGQYQETQYF.

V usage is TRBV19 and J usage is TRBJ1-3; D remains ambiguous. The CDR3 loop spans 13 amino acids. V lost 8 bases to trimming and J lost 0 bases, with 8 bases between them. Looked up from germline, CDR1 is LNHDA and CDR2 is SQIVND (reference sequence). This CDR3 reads CASRWSSGNTIYF. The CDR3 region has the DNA TGTGCCAGTCGATGGAGCTCTGGAAACACCATATATTTT.

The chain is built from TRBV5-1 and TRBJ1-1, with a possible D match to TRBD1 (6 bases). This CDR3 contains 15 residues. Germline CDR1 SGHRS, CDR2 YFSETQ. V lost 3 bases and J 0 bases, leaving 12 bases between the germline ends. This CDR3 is CASSSGVGLNTEAFF. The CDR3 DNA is TGCGCCAGCAGCTCAGGGGTGGGCCTGAACACTGAAGCTTTCTTT.

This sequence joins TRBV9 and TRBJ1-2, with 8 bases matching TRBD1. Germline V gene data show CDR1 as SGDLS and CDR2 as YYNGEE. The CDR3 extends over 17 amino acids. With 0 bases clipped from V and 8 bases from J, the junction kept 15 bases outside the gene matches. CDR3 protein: CASSVAPRQGSAQGYTF. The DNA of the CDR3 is TGTGCCAGCAGCGTAGCCCCGAGACAGGGGTCTGCTCAGGGCTACACCTTC.

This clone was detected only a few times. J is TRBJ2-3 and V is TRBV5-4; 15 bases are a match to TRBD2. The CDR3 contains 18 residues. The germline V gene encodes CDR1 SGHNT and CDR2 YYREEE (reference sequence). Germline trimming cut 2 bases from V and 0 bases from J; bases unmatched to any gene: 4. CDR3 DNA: TGTGCCAGCAGCTTCGGGACTAGCGGGGGGACCAGCACAGATACGCAGTATTTT. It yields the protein CASSFGTSGGTSTDTQYF.

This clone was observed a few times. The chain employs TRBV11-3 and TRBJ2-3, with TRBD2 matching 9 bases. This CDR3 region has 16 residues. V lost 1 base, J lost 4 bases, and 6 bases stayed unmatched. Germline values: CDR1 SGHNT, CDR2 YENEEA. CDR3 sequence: CASSLGAGGAPDTQYF. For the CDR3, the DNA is TGTGCCAGCAGCTTAGGGGCGGGGGGGGCTCCAGATACGCAGTATTTT.

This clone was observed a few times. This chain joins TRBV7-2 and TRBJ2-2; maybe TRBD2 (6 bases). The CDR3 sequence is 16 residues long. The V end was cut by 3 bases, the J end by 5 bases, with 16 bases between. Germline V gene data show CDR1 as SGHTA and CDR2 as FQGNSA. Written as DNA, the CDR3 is TGTGCCAGCAGCTTTACATCCGGGACTGTGACCGGGGAGCTGTTTTTT. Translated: CASSFTSGTVTGELFF.

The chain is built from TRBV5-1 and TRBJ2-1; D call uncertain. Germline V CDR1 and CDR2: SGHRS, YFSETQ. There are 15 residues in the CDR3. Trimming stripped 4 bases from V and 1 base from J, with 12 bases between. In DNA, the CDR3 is TGCGCCAGCAGCCTTGCCGGTGTATCCTACAATGAGCAGTTCTTC. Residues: CASSLAGVSYNEQFF.

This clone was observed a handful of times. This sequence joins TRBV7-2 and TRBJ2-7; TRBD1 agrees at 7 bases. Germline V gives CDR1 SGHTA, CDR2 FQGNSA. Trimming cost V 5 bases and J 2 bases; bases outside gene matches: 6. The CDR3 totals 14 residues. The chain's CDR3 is CASSPTGRAYEQYF. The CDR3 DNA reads TGTGCCAGCAGCCCGACAGGGCGAGCCTACGAGCAGTACTTC.

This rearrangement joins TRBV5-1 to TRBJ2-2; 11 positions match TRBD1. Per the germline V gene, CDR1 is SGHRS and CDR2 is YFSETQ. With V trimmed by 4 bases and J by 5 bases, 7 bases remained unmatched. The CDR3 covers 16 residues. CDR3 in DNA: TGCGCCAGCAGCCTTCGGACAGGGGGCGGAACCGGGGAGCTGTTTTTT. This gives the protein CASSLRTGGGTGELFF.

CDR3 DNA sequence: TGTGCCACCAGCAAGGACAGGGTGGAGCAGTACTTC. Amino acids: CATSKDRVEQYF. V usage is TRBV15 and J usage is TRBJ2-7; 8 nucleotides agree with TRBD1. Germline CDR1 is LNHNV and CDR2 is YYDKDF (reference sequence). This CDR3 spans 12 amino acids. Trimming at V came to 4 bases and at J to 7 bases, leaving 3 bases not matched to a gene. Drawing the rest from reference TRBV15 and TRBJ2-7, the complete variable domain is DAMVIQNPRYQVTQFGKPVTLSCSQTLNHNVMYWYQQKSSQAPKLLFHYYDKDFNNEADTPDNFQSRRPNTSFCFLDIRSPGLGDTAMYLCATSKDRVEQYFGPGTRLTVT.

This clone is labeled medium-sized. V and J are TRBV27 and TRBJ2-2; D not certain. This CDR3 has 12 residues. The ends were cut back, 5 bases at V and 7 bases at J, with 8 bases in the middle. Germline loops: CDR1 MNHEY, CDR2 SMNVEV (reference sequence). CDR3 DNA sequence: TGTGCCAGCAGTATCCCGGGCGGGGAGCTGTTTTTT. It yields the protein CASSIPGGELFF.

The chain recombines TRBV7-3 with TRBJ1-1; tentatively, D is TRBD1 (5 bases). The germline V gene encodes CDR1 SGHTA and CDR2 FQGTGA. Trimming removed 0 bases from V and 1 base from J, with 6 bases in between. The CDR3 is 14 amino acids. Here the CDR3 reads CASSLTQGNTEAFF. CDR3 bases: TGTGCCAGCAGCTTAACCCAGGGGAACACTGAAGCTTTCTTT.

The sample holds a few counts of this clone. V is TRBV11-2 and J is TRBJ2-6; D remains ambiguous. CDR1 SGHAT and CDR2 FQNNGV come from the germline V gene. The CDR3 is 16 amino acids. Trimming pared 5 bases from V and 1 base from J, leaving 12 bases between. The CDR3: CASSRIQSSGANVLTF. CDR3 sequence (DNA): TGTGCCAGCAGCCGCATCCAGTCGTCTGGGGCCAACGTCCTGACTTTC. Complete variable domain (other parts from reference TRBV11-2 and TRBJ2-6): EAGVAQSPRYKIIEKRQSVAFWCNPISGHATLYWYQQILGQGPKLLIQFQNNGVVDDSQLPKDRFSAERLKGVDSTLKIQPAKLEDSAVYLCASSRIQSSGANVLTFGAGSRLTVL.

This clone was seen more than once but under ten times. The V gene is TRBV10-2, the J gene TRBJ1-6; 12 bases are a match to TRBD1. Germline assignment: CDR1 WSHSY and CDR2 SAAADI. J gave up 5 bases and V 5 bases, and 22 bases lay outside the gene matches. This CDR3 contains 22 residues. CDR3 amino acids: CASSPFMTPRDRGRSDNSPLHF. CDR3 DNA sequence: TGCGCCAGCAGTCCTTTTATGACTCCCCGGGACAGGGGGCGATCTGATAATTCACCCCTCCACTTT.

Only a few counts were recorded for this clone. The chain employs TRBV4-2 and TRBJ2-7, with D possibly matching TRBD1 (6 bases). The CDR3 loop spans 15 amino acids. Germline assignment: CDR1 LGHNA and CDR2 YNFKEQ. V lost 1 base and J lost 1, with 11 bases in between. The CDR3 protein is CASSQGGQLSYEQYF. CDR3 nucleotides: TGTGCCAGCAGCCAAGGGGGGCAGCTTTCCTACGAGCAGTACTTC.

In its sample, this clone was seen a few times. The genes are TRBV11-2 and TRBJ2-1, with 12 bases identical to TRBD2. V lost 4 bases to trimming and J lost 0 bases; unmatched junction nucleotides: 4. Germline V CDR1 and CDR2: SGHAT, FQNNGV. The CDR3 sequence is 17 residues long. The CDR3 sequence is CASSWGLAGSSYNEQFF. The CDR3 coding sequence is TGTGCCAGCAGCTGGGGACTAGCGGGTAGCTCCTACAATGAGCAGTTCTTC.

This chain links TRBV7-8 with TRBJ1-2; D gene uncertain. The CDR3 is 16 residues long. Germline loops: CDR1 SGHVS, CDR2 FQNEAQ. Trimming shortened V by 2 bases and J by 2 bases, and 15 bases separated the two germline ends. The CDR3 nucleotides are TGTGCCAGCAGCTTAATGGCGCGGGAGACAAACTATGGCTACACCTTC. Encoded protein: CASSLMARETNYGYTF.

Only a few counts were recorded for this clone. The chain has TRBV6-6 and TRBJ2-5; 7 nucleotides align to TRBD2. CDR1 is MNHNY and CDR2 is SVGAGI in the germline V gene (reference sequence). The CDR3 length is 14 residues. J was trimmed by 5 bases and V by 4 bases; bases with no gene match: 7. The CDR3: CASSSLDGGETQYF. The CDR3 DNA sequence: TGTGCCAGCAGTTCGCTGGACGGGGGGGAGACCCAGTACTTC.

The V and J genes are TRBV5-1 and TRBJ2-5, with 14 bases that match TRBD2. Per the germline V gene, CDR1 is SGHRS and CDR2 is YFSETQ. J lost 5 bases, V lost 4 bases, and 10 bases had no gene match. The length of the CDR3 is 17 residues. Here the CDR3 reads CASSPGLAGGSGETQYF. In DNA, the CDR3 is TGCGCCAGCAGCCCTGGACTAGCGGGGGGCTCCGGGGAGACCCAGTACTTC.

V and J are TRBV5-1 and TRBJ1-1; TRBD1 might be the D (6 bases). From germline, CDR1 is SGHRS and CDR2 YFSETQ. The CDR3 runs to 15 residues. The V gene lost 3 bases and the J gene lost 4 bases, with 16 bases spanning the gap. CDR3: CASSSQTIGGTEAFF. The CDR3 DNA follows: TGCGCCAGCAGCTCGCAAACTATAGGGGGCACTGAAGCTTTCTTT.

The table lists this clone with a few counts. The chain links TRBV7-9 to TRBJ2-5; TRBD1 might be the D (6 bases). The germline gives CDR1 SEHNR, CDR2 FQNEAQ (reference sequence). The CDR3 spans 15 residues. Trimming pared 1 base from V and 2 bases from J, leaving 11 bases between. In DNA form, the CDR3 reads TGTGCCAGCAGCTTAGTCGGACAGCCTCAAGAGACCCAGTACTTC. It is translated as CASSLVGQPQETQYF.

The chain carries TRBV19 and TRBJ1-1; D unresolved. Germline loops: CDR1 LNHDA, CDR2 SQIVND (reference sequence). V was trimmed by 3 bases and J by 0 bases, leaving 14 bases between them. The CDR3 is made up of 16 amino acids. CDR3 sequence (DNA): TGTGCCAGTAGTATCGGGAGGGTGAGGGTGAACACTGAAGCTTTCTTT. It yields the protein CASSIGRVRVNTEAFF.

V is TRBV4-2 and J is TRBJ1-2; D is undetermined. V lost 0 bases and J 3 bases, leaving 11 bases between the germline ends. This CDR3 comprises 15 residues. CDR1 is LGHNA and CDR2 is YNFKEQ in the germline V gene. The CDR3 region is CASSQEISGYYGYTF. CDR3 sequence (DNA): TGTGCCAGCAGCCAAGAGATTTCGGGTTACTATGGCTACACCTTC.

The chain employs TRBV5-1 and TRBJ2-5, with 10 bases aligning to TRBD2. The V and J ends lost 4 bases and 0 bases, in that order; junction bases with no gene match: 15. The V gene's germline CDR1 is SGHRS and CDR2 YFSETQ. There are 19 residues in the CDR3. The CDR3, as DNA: TGCGCCAGCAGCGTGGGAGGTAGCGGGGGGCCTCCCGACCAAGAGACCCAGTACTTC. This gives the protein CASSVGGSGGPPDQETQYF. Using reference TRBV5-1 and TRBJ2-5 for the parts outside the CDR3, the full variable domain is KAGVTQTPRYLIKTRGQQVTLSCSPISGHRSVSWYQQTPGQGLQFLFEYFSETQRNKGNFPGRFSGRQFSNSRSEMNVSTLELGDSALYLCASSVGGSGGPPDQETQYFGPGTRLLVL.

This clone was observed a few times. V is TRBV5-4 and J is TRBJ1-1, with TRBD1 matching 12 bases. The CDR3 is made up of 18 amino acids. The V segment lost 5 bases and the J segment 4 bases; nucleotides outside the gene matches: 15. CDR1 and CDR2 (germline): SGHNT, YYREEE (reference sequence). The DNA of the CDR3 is TGTGCCAGCAGTTCAGGGACAGGGGGCGGGGGCCGGTTCACTGAAGCTTTCTTT. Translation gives CASSSGTGGGGRFTEAFF.

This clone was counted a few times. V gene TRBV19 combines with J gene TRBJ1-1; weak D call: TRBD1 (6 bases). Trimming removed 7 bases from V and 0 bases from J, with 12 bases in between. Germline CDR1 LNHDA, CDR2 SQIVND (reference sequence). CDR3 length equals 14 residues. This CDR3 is CASKSGQMNTEAFF. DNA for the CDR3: TGTGCCAGTAAGTCGGGACAAATGAACACTGAAGCTTTCTTT.